What follows is one T cell receptor beta chain and its context. This record comes from a study of blood T cell repertoires in COVID-19. Whole-study context: From T cells, B-cell-depleted T cells, or PBMCs came the material, which was cDNA or gDNA.

CDR1 is SGHDN, CDR2 FVKESK, per germline. V shed 4 bases, J shed 9 bases, and the junction held 8 bases outside the gene matches. The CDR3 covers 15 residues. The data were produced by immunoSEQ multiplex PCR, yet TCRdb's version contains in-frame clones alone and is incomplete. Of 200,000 to 250,000 clones in the sample, 86% were seen once. The age range of participants was about 18 to 89 years, with residence in about two dozen US areas. Researchers sorted participants into cohorts using their self-reported clinical history. The clonotype originates from a woman aged 40 to 50 with acute COVID-19. Sequencing was done on a sample of PBMCs or T cells enriched from blood (not recorded which). The chain joins TRBV14 to TRBJ1-6; TRBD1 aligns across 8 bases. The CDR3 DNA follows: TGTGCCAGCAGCCCAAGGACAGGGAGGGGTTCACCCCTCCACTTT. It yields the protein CASSPRTGRGSPLHF.